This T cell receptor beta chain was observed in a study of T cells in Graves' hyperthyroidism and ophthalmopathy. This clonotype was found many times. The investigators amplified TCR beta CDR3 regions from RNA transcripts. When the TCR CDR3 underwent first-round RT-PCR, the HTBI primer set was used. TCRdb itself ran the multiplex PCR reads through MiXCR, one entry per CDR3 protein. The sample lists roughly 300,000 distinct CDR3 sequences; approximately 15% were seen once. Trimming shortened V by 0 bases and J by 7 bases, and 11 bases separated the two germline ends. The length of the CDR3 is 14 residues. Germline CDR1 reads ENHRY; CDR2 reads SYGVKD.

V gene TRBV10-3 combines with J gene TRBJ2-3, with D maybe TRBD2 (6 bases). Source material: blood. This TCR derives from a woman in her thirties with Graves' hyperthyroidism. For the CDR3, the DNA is TGTGCCATCAGTGAGTCATTAACTAGCAATACGCAGTATTTT. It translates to CAISESLTSNTQYF.